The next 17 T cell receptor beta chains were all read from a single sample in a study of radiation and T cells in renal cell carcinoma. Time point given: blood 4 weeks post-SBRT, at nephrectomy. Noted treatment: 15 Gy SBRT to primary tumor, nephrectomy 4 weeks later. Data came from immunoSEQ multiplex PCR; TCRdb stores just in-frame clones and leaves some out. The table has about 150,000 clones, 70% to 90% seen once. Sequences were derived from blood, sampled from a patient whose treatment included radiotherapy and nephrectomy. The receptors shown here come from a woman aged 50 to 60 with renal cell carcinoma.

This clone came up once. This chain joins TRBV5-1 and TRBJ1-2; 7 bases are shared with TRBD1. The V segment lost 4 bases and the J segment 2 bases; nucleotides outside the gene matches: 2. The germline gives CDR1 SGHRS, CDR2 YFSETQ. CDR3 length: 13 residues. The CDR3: CASSTGQNYGYTF. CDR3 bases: TGCGCCAGCAGCACGGGACAGAACTATGGCTACACCTTC.

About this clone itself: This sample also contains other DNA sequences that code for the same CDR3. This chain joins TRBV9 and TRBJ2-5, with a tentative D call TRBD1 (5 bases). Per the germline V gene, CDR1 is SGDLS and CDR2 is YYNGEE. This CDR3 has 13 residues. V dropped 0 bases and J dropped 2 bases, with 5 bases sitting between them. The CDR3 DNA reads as TGTGCCAGCAGCGTAGGACAGCAAGAGACCCAGTACTTC. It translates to CASSVGQQETQYF.

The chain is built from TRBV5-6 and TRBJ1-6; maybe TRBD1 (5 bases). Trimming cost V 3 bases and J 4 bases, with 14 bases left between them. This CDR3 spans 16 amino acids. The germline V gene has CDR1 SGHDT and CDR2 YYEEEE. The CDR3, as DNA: TGTGCCAGCAGCTCGGCCGGGGCCCTTTATAATTCACCCCTCCACTTT. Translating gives CASSSAGALYNSPLHF. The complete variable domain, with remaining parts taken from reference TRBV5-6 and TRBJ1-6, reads DAGVTQSPTHLIKTRGQQVTLRCSPKSGHDTVSWYQQALGQGPQFIFQYYEEEERQRGNFPDRFSGHQFPNYSSELNVNALLLGDSALYLCASSSAGALYNSPLHFGNGTRLTVT.

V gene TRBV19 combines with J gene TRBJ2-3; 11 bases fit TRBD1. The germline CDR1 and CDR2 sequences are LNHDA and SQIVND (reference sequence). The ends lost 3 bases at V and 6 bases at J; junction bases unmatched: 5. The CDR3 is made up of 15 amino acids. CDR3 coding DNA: TGTGCCAGTAGTATGATCGGGACAGGGGGTGATACGCAGTATTTT. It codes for CASSMIGTGGDTQYF.

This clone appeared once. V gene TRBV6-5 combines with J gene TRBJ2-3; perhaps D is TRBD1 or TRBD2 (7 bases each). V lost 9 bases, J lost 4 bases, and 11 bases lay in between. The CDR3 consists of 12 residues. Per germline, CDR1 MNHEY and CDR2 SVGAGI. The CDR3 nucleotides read TGTGCCAGTCAGGGGGGGGCAGATACGCAGTATTTT. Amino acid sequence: CASQGGADTQYF.

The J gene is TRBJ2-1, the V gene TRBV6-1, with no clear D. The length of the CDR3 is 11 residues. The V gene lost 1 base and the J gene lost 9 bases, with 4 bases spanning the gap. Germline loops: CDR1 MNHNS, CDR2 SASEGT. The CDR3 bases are TGTGCCAGCAGTGAAGTGGGTGAGCAGTTCTTC. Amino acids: CASSEVGEQFF.

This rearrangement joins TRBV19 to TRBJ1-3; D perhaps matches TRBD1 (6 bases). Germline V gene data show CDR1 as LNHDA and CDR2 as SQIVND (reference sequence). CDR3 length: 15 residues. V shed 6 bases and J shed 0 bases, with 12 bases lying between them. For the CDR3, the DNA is TGTGCCAGTAGCGAACAGGGCCGCTCTGGAAACACCATATATTTT. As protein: CASSEQGRSGNTIYF.

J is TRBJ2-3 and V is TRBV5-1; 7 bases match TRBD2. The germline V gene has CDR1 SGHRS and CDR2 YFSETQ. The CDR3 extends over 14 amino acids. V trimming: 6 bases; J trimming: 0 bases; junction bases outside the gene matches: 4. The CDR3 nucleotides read TGCGCCAGCATGCTAGCGGCTAGCACAGATACGCAGTATTTT. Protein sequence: CASMLAASTDTQYF.

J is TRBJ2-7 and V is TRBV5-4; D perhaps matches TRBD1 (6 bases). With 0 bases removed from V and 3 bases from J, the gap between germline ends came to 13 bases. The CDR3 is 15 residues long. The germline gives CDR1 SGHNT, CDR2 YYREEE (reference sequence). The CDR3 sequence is CASSLGVRTDYEQYF. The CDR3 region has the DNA TGTGCCAGCAGCTTGGGGGTCAGGACAGACTACGAGCAGTACTTC.

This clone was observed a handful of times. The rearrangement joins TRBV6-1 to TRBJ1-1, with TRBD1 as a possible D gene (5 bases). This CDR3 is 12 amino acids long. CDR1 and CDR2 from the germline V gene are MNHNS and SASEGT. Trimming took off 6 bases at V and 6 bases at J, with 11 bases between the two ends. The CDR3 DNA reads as TGTGCCAGCAGCGAGACCAGGGCTGAAGCTTTCTTT. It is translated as CASSETRAEAFF.

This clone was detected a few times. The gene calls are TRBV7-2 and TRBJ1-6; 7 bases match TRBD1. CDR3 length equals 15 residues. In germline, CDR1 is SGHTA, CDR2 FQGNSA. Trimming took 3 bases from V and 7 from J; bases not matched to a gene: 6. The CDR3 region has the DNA TGTGCCAGCAGCTTTCAAGGGGGCAACAATTCACCCCTCCACTTT. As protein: CASSFQGGNNSPLHF.

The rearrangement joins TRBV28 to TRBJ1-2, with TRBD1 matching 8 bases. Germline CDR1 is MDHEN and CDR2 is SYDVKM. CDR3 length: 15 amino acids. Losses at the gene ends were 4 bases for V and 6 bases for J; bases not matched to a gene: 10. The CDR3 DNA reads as TGTGCCAGCAGTTATCCTCGGACAGGGACCGATGGCTACACCTTC. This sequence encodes CASSYPRTGTDGYTF.

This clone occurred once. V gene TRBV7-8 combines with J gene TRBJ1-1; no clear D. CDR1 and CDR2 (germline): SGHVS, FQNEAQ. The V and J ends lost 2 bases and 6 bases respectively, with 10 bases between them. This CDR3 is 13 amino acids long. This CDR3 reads CASSLTFSAEAFF. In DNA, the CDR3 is TGTGCCAGCAGCTTAACCTTTAGTGCTGAAGCTTTCTTT.

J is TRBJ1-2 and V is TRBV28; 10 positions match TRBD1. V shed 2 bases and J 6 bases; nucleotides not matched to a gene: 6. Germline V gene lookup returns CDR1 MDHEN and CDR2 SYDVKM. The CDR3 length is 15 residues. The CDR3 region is CASSLVTGGYHGYTF. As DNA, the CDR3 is TGTGCCAGCAGTTTAGTGACAGGGGGCTATCATGGCTACACCTTC.

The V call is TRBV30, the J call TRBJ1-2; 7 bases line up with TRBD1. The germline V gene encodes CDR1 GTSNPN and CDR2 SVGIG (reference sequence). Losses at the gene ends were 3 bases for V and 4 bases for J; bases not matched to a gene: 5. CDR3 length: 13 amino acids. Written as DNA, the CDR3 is TGTGCCTGGAGCGGCGGGACAGTCTATGGCTACACCTTC. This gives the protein CAWSGGTVYGYTF.

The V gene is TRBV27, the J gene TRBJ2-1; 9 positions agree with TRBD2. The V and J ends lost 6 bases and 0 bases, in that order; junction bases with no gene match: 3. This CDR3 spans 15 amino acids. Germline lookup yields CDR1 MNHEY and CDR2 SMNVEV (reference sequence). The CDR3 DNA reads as TGTGCCAGCAGGCTGACTAGCGGCTCCTACAATGAGCAGTTCTTC. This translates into CASRLTSGSYNEQFF.

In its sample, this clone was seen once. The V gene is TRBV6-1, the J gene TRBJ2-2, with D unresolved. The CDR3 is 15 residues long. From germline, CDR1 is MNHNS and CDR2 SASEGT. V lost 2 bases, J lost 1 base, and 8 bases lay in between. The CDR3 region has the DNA TGTGCCAGCAGTGAACCAGGATTGAACACCGGGGAGCTGTTTTTT. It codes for CASSEPGLNTGELFF.